These 18 T cell receptor beta chains came from one sample sequenced in a study of blood T cells in healthy people across ages. Then a second PCR, running roughly 6 to 11 cycles, was carried out with a sample-barcoded 5' primer and a J-beta primer mix. TCRdb re-analysed the 5' RACE reads in MiXCR, keeping a single row per CDR3 protein. The table includes hundreds of thousands of distinct CDR3 sequences, 25% to 30% detected once. The sample also formed part of further work on T cells of mothers and their children.

Sequenced material: blood. The receptors were gathered from a boy between 10 and 17 years old in good health.

This chain connects TRBV12-3 or TRBV12-4 to TRBJ2-5, with TRBD1 identical over 8 bases. This CDR3 has 13 residues. V shed 5 bases, J shed 8 bases, and the junction held 7 bases outside the gene matches. As DNA, the CDR3 is TGTGCCAGCAGTCGGGACAGGATGGGAACCCAGTACTTC. Protein product: CASSRDRMGTQYF.

The chain links TRBV27 to TRBJ2-7; D is uncertain. This CDR3 has 12 residues. Germline lookup yields CDR1 MNHEY and CDR2 SMNVEV (reference sequence). The V gene lost 6 bases and the J gene lost 7 bases, with 13 bases spanning the gap. In nucleotides, the CDR3 is TGTGCCAGCAGCCGAACCCTAGGGGAGCAGTACTTC. This translates into CASSRTLGEQYF.

This clonotype was found a few times. The V gene is TRBV18, the J gene TRBJ1-2, with a weak D call TRBD1 (6 bases). V was clipped by 3 bases and J by 8 bases, with 13 bases between them. Germline lookup yields CDR1 KGHSH and CDR2 LQKENI. This CDR3 is built from 13 residues. The CDR3, as DNA: TGTGCCAGCTCACCGGGGGCGGCTCTGGGCTACACCTTC. Translating it yields CASSPGAALGYTF.

The chain couples TRBV7-9 to TRBJ1-3, with D unclear. This CDR3 is built from 15 residues. V was trimmed by 5 bases and J by 1 base, leaving 12 bases between them. The V gene's germline CDR1 is SEHNR and CDR2 FQNEAQ (reference sequence). CDR3 sequence reads: CASSPRLLSGNTIYF. In nucleotides, the CDR3 is TGTGCCAGCAGCCCGAGACTGTTATCTGGAAACACCATATATTTT.

The chain links TRBV3-1 to TRBJ1-6; TRBD1 might be the D (5 bases). Germline V gene lookup returns CDR1 LGHDT and CDR2 YNNKEL (reference sequence). There are 13 residues in the CDR3. V lost 2 bases, J lost 9 bases, and 8 bases lay in between. CDR3 in DNA: TGTGCCAGCAGCCAACAAGGGGCTTCACCCCTCCACTTT. Translated, it gives CASSQQGASPLHF. Based on the CDR3 plus reference TRBV3-1 and TRBJ1-6, the full variable domain is DTAVSQTPKYLVTQMGNDKSIKCEQNLGHDTMYWYKQDSKKFLKIMFSYNNKELIINETVPNRFSPKSPDKAHLNLHINSLELGDSAVYFCASSQQGASPLHFGNGTRLTVT.

The rearrangement uses TRBV11-2 and TRBJ1-2, with a weak D call TRBD1 (6 bases). This CDR3 is 13 amino acids long. Germline CDR1 reads SGHAT; CDR2 reads FQNNGV. Trimming pared 5 bases from V and 8 bases from J, leaving 15 bases between. In DNA form, the CDR3 reads TGTGCCAGCAGCCTAGGGGGGCAGGCCGGCTACACCTTC. This codes for CASSLGGQAGYTF.

The V and J genes are TRBV7-6 and TRBJ2-5; maybe TRBD1 (5 bases). The V and J ends lost 1 base and 4 bases respectively, with 13 bases between them. In germline, CDR1 is SGHVS, CDR2 FNYEAQ. The CDR3 is made up of 15 amino acids. CDR3 region: CASSLEAGKSETQYF. In DNA, the CDR3 is TGTGCCAGCAGCTTAGAGGCAGGGAAGTCAGAGACCCAGTACTTC. The variable domain in full, with the rest retrieved from reference TRBV7-6 and TRBJ2-5, is GAGVSQSPRYKVTKRGQDVALRCDPISGHVSLYWYRQALGQGPEFLTYFNYEAQQDKSGLPNDRFSAERPEGSISTLTIQRTEQRDSAMYRCASSLEAGKSETQYFGPGTRLLVL.

The V call is TRBV4-2, the J call TRBJ2-7; 7 bases fit TRBD2. The CDR3 has 15 residues. The germline V gene encodes CDR1 LGHNA and CDR2 YNFKEQ. Losses at the gene ends were 0 bases for V and 6 bases for J; bases not matched to a gene: 8. CDR3: CASSQDTASGREQYF. DNA for the CDR3: TGTGCCAGCAGCCAAGATACGGCTAGCGGTCGCGAGCAGTACTTC.

This clonotype has only one observation. This chain links TRBV7-9 with TRBJ1-1, with D perhaps matching TRBD1 (5 bases). Trimming pared 7 bases from V and 0 bases from J, leaving 18 bases between. Germline values: CDR1 SEHNR, CDR2 FQNEAQ (reference sequence). This CDR3 comprises 16 residues. The chain's CDR3 is CASTSGRGRMNTEAFF. The CDR3 nucleotides read TGTGCCAGCACCTCCGGACGGGGGAGGATGAACACTGAAGCTTTCTTT.

The rearrangement links TRBV12-3 or TRBV12-4 to TRBJ2-5; D remains unclear. The CDR3 runs to 14 residues. V was shortened by 7 bases and J by 1 base, with 13 bases between the two germline ends. CDR3 DNA sequence: TGTGCCAGCAAAGAAAGCAGCCTCCAAGAGACCCAGTACTTC. Its protein is CASKESSLQETQYF.

This clonotype occurred a few times. The V and J genes are TRBV19 and TRBJ1-5, with 7 bases fitting TRBD1. CDR3 length equals 15 residues. The J segment lost 1 base and the V segment lost 5 bases, leaving 5 bases of the junction unmatched. CDR1 and CDR2 (germline): LNHDA, SQIVND (reference sequence). The CDR3 region is CASSYTGESNQPQHF. The DNA of the CDR3 is TGTGCCAGTAGTTACACAGGGGAAAGCAATCAGCCCCAGCATTTT. The full variable domain, rest sourced from reference TRBV19 and TRBJ1-5, is DGGITQSPKYLFRKEGQNVTLSCEQNLNHDAMYWYRQDPGQGLRLIYYSQIVNDFQKGDIAEGYSVSREKKESFPLTVTSAQKNPTAFYLCASSYTGESNQPQHFGDGTRLSIL.

There are a few counts of this clonotype. An end of the junction does not agree with germline; a read error may underlie this. The chain has TRBV12-3 or TRBV12-4 and TRBJ2-5; D is possibly TRBD2 (6 bases). The J call may be mistaken, given a closer DNA end match to TRBJ2-7. The CDR3 length is 13 residues. The CDR3 protein is CAGSLDPGDEQYF. As DNA, the CDR3 is TGTGCCGGCAGTTTAGATCCGGGAGACGAGCAGTACTTC.

The V and J genes are TRBV18 and TRBJ1-2; 8 positions match TRBD1. Germline CDR1 KGHSH, CDR2 LQKENI. V shed 3 bases and J 6 bases; nucleotides not matched to a gene: 6. This CDR3 is 14 amino acids long. CDR3 DNA sequence: TGTGCCAGCTCACCGGACAGGGCTAGGGATGGCTACACCTTC. Its translation is CASSPDRARDGYTF.

The V and J genes are TRBV7-3 and TRBJ2-1; TRBD2 aligns across 9 bases. V dropped 3 bases and J dropped 7; count of bases not matched to a gene: 10. Per germline, CDR1 SGHTA and CDR2 FQGTGA. The CDR3 has 16 amino acids. CDR3 sequence: CASSLGGGAFMNEQFF. CDR3 nucleotides: TGTGCCAGCAGCTTGGGCGGGGGGGCCTTCATGAATGAGCAGTTCTTC.

This clonotype was observed many times. J is TRBJ1-2 and V is TRBV12-3 or TRBV12-4; 12 bases align to TRBD1. The CDR3 runs 14 residues. V gave up 5 bases and J gave up 5 bases; unmatched junction bases: 3. The CDR3 DNA sequence: TGTGCCAGCAGTCTGGGACAGGGGGCTTATGGCTACACCTTC. Protein sequence: CASSLGQGAYGYTF.

This clonotype was seen a single time. The J gene is TRBJ2-7, the V gene TRBV18; no definite D call. The J call may be faulty, since TRBJ2-1 better matches the DNA end. This CDR3 is built from 13 residues. From germline, CDR1 is KGHSH and CDR2 LQKENI. Here the CDR3 DNA reads TGTGCCAGCTCACGGATCCGAGACAATGAGCAGTTCTTC. This gives the protein CASSRIRDNEQFF.

The chain joins TRBV29-1 to TRBJ1-2; 8 bases are a match to TRBD1. V shed 4 bases and J 1 base; nucleotides not matched to a gene: 8. Germline V CDR1 and CDR2: SQVTM, ANQGSEA. This CDR3 is built from 15 residues. The CDR3 region has the DNA TGCAGCGTTGTTCTCAGGGGGCCAGGTAACTATGGCTACACCTTC. Translation gives CSVVLRGPGNYGYTF.

This chain links TRBV5-1 with TRBJ2-3; possible D gene TRBD2, 7 bases. Germline V gene lookup returns CDR1 SGHRS and CDR2 YFSETQ. V was trimmed by 0 bases and J by 5 bases, leaving 13 bases between them. The CDR3 length is 15 residues. The CDR3 is CASSLEWGGRDTQYF. Written as DNA, the CDR3 is TGCGCCAGCAGCTTGGAGTGGGGGGGCAGAGATACGCAGTATTTT.